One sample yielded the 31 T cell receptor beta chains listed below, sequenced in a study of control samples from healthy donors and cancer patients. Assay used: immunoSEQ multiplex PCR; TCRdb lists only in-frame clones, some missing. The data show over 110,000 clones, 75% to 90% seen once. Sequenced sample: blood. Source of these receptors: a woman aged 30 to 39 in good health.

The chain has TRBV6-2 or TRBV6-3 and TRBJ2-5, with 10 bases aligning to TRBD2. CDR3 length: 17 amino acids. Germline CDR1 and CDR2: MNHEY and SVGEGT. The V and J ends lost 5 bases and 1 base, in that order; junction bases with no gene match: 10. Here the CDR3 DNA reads TGTGCCAGCAGTAAAGTTAATCTAGCGGGAGTCCAAGAGACCCAGTACTTC. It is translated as CASSKVNLAGVQETQYF.

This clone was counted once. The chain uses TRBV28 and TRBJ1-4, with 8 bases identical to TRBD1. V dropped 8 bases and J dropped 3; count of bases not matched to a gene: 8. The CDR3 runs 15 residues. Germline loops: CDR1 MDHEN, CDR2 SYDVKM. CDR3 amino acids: CASGPQGAANEKLFF. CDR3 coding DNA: TGTGCCAGCGGGCCCCAGGGGGCAGCTAATGAAAAACTGTTTTTT.

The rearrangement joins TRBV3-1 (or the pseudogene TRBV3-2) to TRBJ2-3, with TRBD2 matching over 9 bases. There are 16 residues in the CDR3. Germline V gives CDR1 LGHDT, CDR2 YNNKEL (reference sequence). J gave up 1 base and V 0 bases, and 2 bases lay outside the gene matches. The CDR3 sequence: CASSQDIAGGTDTQYF. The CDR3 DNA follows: TGTGCCAGCAGCCAAGATATAGCGGGAGGCACAGATACGCAGTATTTT.

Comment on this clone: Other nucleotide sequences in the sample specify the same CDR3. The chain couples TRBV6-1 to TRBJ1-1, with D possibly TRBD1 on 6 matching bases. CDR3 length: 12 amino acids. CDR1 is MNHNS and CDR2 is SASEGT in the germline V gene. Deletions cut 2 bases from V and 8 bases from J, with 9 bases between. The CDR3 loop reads CASSERGAEAFF. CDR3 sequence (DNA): TGTGCCAGCAGTGAAAGGGGGGCGGAAGCTTTCTTT.

CDR3 in amino acids: CATRPTAYNSPLHF. CDR3 coding DNA: TGTGCCACCCGTCCGACGGCCTATAATTCACCCCTCCACTTT. This sequence joins TRBV6-5 and TRBJ1-6; D call uncertain. CDR3 length: 14 residues. The germline gives CDR1 MNHEY, CDR2 SVGAGI. Trimming removed 10 bases from V and 2 bases from J, with 12 bases in between.

CDR3 amino acids: CASSPDRGLGTEAFF. Written as DNA, the CDR3 is TGTGCCAGCAGCCCCGACAGGGGGCTTGGAACTGAAGCTTTCTTT. This sequence joins TRBV5-5 and TRBJ1-1, with 10 bases matching TRBD1. Per germline, CDR1 SGHKS and CDR2 YYEKEE (reference sequence). J gave up 5 bases and V 4 bases, and 8 bases lay outside the gene matches. The length of the CDR3 is 15 residues.

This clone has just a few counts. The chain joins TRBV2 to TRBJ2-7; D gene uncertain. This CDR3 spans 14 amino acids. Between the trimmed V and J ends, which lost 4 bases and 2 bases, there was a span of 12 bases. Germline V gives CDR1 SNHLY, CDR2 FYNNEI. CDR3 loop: CASSVGPDTYEQYF. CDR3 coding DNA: TGTGCCAGCAGTGTCGGACCCGACACCTACGAGCAGTACTTC.

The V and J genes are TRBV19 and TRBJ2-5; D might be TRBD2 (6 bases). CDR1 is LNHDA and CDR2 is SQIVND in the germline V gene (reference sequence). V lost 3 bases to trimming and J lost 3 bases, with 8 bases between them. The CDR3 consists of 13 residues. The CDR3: CASSILAKETQYF. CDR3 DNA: TGTGCCAGTAGTATCCTAGCGAAAGAGACCCAGTACTTC.

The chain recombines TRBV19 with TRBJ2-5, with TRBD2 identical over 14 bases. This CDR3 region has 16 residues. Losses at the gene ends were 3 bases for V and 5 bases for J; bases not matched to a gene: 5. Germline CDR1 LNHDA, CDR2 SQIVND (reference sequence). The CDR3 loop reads CASSIRGLAGVETQYF. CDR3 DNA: TGTGCCAGTAGTATCCGGGGACTAGCGGGAGTGGAGACCCAGTACTTC.

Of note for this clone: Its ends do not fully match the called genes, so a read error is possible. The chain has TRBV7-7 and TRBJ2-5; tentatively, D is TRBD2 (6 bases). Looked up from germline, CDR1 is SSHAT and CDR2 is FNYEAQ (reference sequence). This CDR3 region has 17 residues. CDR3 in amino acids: CASSLRPPTSSPETQYF. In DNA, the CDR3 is TGTGCTAGCAGCCTTCGACCTCCGACTAGTTCCCCGGAGACCCAGTACTTC. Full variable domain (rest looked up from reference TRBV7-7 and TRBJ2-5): GAGVSQSPRYKVTKRGQDVTLRCDPISSHATLYWYQQALGQGPEFLTYFNYEAQPDKSGLPSDRFSAERPEGSISTLTIQRTEQRDSAMYRCASSLRPPTSSPETQYFGPGTRLLVL.

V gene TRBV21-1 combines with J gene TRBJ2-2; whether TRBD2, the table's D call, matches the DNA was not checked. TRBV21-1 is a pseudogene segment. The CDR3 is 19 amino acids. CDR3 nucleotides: TGTGCCAGCAGCAAACGGATTAGGTTGCGGCGGGACAACACCGGGGAGCTGTTTTTT. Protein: CASSKRIRLRRDNTGELFF.

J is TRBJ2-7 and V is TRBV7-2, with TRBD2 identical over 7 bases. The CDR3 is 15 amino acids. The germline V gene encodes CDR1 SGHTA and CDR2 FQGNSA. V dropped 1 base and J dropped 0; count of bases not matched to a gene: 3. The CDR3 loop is CASSLVASGSYEQYF. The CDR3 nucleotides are TGTGCCAGCAGCTTAGTCGCTAGCGGCTCCTACGAGCAGTACTTC.

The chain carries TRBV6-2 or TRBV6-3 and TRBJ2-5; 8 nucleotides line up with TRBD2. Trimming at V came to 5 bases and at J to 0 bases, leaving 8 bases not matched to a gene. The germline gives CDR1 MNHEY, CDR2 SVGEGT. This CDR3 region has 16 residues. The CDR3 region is CASSLLTGGYQETQYF. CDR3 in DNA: TGTGCCAGCAGTCTTCTAACGGGAGGGTACCAAGAGACCCAGTACTTC.

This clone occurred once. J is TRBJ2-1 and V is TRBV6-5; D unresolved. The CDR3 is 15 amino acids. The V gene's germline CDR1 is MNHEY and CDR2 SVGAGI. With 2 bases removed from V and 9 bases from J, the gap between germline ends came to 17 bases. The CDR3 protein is CASSYGVVPVGEQFF. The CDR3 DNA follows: TGTGCCAGCAGTTACGGTGTCGTTCCTGTGGGTGAGCAGTTCTTC.

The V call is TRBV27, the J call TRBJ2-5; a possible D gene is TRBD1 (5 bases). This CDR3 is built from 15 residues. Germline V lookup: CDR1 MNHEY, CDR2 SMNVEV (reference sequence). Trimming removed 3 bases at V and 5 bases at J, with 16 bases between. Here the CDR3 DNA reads TGTGCCAGCAGTTTTAGTTTGCAGGGATGGGAGACCCAGTACTTC. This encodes CASSFSLQGWETQYF.

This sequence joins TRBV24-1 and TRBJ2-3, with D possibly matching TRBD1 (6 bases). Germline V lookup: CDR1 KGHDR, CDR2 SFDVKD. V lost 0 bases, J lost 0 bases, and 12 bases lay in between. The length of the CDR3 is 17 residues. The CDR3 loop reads CATSDLLDRSSTDTQYF. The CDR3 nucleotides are TGTGCCACCAGTGATTTGTTGGACAGATCTAGCACAGATACGCAGTATTTT.

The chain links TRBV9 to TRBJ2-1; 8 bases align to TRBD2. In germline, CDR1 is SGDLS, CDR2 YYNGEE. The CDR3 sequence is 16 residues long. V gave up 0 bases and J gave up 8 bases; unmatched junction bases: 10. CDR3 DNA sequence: TGTGCCAGCAGCGTAGAGACGGGAGGGCCGGGACATGAGCAGTTCTTC. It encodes CASSVETGGPGHEQFF.

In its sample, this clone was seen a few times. The CDR3 DNA follows: TGTGCCAGTAGTACCTTTGGGCTAGCGGGCCTAGAAGAGACCCAGTACTTC. Residues: CASSTFGLAGLEETQYF. J is TRBJ2-5 and V is TRBV19; TRBD2 matches 8 bases. Per germline, CDR1 LNHDA and CDR2 SQIVND (reference sequence). The CDR3 extends over 17 amino acids. The V and J ends lost 4 bases and 3 bases, in that order; junction bases with no gene match: 13.

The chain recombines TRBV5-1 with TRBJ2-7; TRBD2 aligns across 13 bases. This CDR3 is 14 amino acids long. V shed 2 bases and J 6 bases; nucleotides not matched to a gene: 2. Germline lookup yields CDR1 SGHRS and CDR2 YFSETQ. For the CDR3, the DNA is TGCGCCAGCAGCTTTGGACTAGCGGGAGCCGAGCAGTACTTC. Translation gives CASSFGLAGAEQYF.

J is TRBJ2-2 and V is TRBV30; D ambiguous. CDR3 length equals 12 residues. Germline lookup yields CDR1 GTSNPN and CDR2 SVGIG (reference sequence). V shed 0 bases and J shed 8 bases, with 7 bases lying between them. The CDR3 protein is CAWSVGPGELFF. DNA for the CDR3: TGTGCCTGGAGTGTAGGACCGGGGGAGCTGTTTTTT.

CDR3 bases: TGCGCCAGCAGCTTGGGGGGTAGGAGTGGCTACACCTTC. This gives the protein CASSLGGRSGYTF. The chain recombines TRBV5-1 with TRBJ1-2; D gene uncertain. V shed 0 bases and J shed 7 bases, with 10 bases lying between them. In germline, CDR1 is SGHRS, CDR2 YFSETQ. The CDR3 is 13 residues long.

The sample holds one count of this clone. Here the CDR3 DNA reads TGTGCCAGTAGTATTTTAGGGACAGATACGCAGTATTTT. Protein product: CASSILGTDTQYF. V usage is TRBV19 and J usage is TRBJ2-3; D ambiguous. Germline loops: CDR1 LNHDA, CDR2 SQIVND (reference sequence). The CDR3 runs to 13 residues. V lost 3 bases and J 3 bases, leaving 7 bases between the germline ends.

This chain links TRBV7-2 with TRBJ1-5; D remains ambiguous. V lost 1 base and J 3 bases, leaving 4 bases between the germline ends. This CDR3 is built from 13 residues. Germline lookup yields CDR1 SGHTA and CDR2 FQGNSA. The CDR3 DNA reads TGTGCCAGCAGCTTAGAGCCCAATCAGCCCCAGCATTTT. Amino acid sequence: CASSLEPNQPQHF.

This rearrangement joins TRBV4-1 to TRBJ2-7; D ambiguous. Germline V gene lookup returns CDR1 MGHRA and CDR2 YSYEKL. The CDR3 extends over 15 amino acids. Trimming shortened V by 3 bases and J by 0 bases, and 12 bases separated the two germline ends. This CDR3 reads CASSQEGYSSYEQYF. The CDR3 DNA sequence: TGCGCCAGCAGCCAGGAAGGGTATAGCTCCTACGAGCAGTACTTC.

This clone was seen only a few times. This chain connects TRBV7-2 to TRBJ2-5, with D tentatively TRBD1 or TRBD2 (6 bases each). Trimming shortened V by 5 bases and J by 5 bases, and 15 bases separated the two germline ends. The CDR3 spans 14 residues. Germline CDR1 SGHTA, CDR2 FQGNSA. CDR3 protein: CASSPWGAGETQYF. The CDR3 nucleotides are TGTGCCAGCAGCCCCTGGGGGGCTGGGGAGACCCAGTACTTC.

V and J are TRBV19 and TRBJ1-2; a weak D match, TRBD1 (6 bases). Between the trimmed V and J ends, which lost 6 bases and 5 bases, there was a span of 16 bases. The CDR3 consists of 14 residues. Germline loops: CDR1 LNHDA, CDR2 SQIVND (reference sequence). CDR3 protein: CASRIGGAVYGYTF. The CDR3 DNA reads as TGTGCCAGTAGGATCGGGGGCGCGGTGTATGGCTACACCTTC.

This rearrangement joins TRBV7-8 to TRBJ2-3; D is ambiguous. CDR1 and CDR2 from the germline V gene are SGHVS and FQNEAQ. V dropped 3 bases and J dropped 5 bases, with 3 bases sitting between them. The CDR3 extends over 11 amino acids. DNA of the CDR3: TGTGCCAGCAGCTTTGAAGATACGCAGTATTTT. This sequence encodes CASSFEDTQYF.

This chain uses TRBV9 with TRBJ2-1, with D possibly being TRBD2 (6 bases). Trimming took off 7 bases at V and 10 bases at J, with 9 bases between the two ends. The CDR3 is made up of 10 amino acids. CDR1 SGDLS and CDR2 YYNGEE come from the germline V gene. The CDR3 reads CASGGTEQFF. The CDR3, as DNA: TGTGCCAGCGGCGGGACGGAGCAGTTCTTC.

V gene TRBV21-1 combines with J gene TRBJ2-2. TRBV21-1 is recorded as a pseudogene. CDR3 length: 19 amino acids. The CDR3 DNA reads TGTGCCAGCAGCAAAGGGAGGCAGGGATTTGGGGTAGACACCGGGGAGCTGTTTTTT. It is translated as CASSKGRQGFGVDTGELFF.

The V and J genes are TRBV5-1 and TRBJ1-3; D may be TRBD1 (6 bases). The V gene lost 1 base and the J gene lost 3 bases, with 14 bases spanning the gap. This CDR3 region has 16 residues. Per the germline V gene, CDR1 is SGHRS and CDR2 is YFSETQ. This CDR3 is CASSLSGRGNGNTIYF. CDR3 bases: TGCGCCAGCAGCTTGTCCGGCAGGGGAAATGGAAACACCATATATTTT.

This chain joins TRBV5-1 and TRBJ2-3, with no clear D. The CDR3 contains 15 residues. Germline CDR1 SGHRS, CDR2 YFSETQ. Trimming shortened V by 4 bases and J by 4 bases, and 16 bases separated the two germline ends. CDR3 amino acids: CASSALNGLSDTQYF. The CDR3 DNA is TGCGCCAGCAGCGCTCTCAACGGGCTGTCAGATACGCAGTATTTT. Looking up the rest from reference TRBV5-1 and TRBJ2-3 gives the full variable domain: KAGVTQTPRYLIKTRGQQVTLSCSPISGHRSVSWYQQTPGQGLQFLFEYFSETQRNKGNFPGRFSGRQFSNSRSEMNVSTLELGDSALYLCASSALNGLSDTQYFGPGTRLTVL.